This TCR beta chain was identified during a study of blood T cell repertoires in COVID-19. Recruits, aged roughly 18 to 90 years, lived in 20 to 30 US areas. Participants' reported clinical history set cohort assignment. This clone is a singleton in its sample. Authors' processing steps: Quantification of nucleated cells was approximated via reference gene primer amplification. Generated by immunoSEQ multiplex PCR, the TCRdb table keeps only in-frame clones and is missing some. V, J and clone size are taken as reported in that table, and D and trimming were inferred from the DNA itself. The sample lists roughly 180,000 clones; more than 65% were seen once. This TCR derives from a woman in her thirties or forties with acute COVID-19. Sequencing was performed on PBMCs or T cells enriched from blood (not recorded which).

The CDR3 DNA follows: TGTGCCAGCAGCTTAGGGGTAGGGAGCCCCTACAATGAGCAGTTCTTC. Residues: CASSLGVGSPYNEQFF. J is TRBJ2-1 and V is TRBV7-3; perhaps TRBD2 as D (5 bases). Germline V CDR1 and CDR2: SGHTA, FQGTGA. V was pared by 2 bases and J by 2 bases, with 13 bases between. The CDR3 is 16 amino acids.